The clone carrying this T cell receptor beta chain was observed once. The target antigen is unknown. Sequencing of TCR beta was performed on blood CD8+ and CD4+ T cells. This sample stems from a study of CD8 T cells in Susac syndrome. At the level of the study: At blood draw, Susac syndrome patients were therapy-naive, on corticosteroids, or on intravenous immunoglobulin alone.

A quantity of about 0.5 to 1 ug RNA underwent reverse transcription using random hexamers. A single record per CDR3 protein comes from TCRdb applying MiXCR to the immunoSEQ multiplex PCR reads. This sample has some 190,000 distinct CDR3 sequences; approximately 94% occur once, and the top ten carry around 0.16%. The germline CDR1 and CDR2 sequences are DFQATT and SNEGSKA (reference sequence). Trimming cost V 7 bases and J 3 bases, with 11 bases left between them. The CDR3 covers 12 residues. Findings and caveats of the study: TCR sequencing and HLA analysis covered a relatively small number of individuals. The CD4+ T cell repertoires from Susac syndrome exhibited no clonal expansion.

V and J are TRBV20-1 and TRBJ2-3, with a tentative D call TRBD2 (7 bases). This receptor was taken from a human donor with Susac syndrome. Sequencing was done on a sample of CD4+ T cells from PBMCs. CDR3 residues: CSGAGATDTQYF. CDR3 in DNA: TGCAGTGGGGCGGGGGCTACAGATACGCAGTATTTT.